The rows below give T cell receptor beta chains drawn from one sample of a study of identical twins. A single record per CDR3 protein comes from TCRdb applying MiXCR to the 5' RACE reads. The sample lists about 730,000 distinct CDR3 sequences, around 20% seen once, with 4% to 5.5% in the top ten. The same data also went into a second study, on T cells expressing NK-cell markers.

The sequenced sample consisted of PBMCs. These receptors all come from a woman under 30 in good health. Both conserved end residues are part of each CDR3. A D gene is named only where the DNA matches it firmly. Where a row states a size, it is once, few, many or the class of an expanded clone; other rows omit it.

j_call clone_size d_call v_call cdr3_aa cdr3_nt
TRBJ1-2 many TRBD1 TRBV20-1 CSASTGLGGYTF TGCAGTGCGTCGACAGGGCTGGGCGGCTACACCTTC
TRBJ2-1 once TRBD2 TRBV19 CASTRLAGDLNEQFF TGTGCCAGTACCCGACTAGCGGGTGATCTCAATGAGCAGTTCTTC
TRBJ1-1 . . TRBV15 CATSRGDGRGTLGKAFF TGTGCCACCAGCAGAGGCGACGGCAGGGGAACCCTAGGGAAAGCTTTCTTT
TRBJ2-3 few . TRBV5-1 CASMRVVASEARDTQYF TGCGCCAGCATGAGAGTCGTGGCAAGCGAGGCTCGGGATACGCAGTATTTT
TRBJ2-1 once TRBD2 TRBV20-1 CSASGGGANIRDEQFF TGCAGTGCTAGCGGCGGGGGGGCTAATATTCGGGATGAGCAGTTCTTC
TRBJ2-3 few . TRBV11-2 CASTQLGDTQYF TGTGCCAGCACCCAGTTGGGGGACACGCAGTATTTT
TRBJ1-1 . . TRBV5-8 CASSLGDLSNTEAFF TGTGCCAGCAGCTTGGGAGACTTATCGAACACTGAAGCTTTCTTT
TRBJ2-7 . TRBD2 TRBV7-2 CASSWRRTSYEQYF TGTGCCAGCAGCTGGAGACGGACTAGCTACGAGCAGTACTTC
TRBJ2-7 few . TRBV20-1 CSASPIEDARWRYYEQYF TGCAGTGCTTCTCCTATCGAGGACGCACGTTGGCGGTACTACGAGCAGTACTTC
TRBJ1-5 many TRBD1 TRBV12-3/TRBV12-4 CASSFQGVYQPQHF TGTGCCAGCAGCTTTCAGGGGGTTTATCAGCCCCAGCATTTT
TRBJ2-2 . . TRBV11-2 CASSSDTSDTGELFF TGTGCCAGCAGCTCTGACACCTCAGACACCGGGGAGCTGTTTTTT
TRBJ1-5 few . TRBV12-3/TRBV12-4 CASSITGFEQPQHF TGTGCCAGCAGCATAACAGGGTTTGAACAGCCCCAGCATTTT
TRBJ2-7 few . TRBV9 CASSVSSSAYEQYF TGTGCCAGCAGCGTATCGAGTTCCGCCTACGAGCAGTACTTC
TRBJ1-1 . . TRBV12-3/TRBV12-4 CASSSGVTFMNTEAFF TGTGCCAGCAGTTCTGGGGTGACTTTCATGAACACTGAAGCTTTCTTT
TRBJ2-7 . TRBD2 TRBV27 CASTPGLAGGKSYEQYF TGTGCCAGCACTCCGGGACTAGCGGGGGGGAAGTCCTACGAGCAGTACTTC
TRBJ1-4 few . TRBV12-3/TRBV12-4 CASSETSATNEKLFF TGTGCCAGCAGTGAAACAAGCGCAACTAATGAAAAACTGTTTTTT
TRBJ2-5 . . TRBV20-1 CSARGVSGRGQETQYF TGCAGTGCTAGAGGCGTTTCGGGCCGGGGTCAAGAGACCCAGTACTTC
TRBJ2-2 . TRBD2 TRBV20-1 CSASGLAPTGELFF TGCAGTGCTTCAGGACTAGCCCCCACCGGGGAGCTGTTTTTT
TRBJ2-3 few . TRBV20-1 CSGVAPSTDTQYF TGCAGTGGTGTAGCGCCTAGCACAGATACGCAGTATTTT
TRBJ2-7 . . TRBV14 CASSHPGATKPGITYEQYF TGTGCCAGCAGCCACCCTGGGGCCACTAAACCGGGGATTACCTACGAGCAGTACTTC
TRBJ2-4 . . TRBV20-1 CSALANSKNIQYF TGCAGTGCTCTGGCAAACTCCAAAAACATTCAGTACTTC
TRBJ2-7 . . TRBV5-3 CATTPAPRTPQYEQYF TGTGCCACTACGCCAGCGCCGAGGACCCCCCAGTACGAGCAGTACTTC
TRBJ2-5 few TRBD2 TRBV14 CASSQLGLAQETQYF TGTGCCAGCAGCCAACTGGGACTAGCGCAAGAGACCCAGTACTTC